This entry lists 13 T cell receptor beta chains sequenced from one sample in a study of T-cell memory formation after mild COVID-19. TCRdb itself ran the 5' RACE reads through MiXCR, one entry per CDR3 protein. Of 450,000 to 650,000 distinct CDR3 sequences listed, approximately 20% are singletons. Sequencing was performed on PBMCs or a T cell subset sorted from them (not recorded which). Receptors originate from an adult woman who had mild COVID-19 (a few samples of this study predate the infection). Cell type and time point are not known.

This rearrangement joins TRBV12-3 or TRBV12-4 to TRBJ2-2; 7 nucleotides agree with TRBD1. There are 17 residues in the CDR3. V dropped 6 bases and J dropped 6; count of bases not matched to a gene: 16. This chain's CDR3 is CASSRVTTGMTAGELFF. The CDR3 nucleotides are TGTGCCAGCAGCCGAGTGACGACAGGGATGACGGCCGGGGAGCTGTTTTTT.

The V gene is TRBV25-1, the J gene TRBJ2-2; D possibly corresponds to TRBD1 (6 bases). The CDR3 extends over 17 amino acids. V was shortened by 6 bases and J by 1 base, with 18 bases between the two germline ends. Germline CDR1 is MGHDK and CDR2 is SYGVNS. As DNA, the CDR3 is TGTGCCAGCAGAGGGGCGGTGGGGGCCCAGAACACCGGGGAGCTGTTTTTT. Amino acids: CASRGAVGAQNTGELFF.

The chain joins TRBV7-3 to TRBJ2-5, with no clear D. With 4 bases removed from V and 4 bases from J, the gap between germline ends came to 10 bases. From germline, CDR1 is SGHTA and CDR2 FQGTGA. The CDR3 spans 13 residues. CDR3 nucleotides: TGTGCCAGCAGCTCGGACGCCGGAGAGACCCAGTACTTC. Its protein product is CASSSDAGETQYF.

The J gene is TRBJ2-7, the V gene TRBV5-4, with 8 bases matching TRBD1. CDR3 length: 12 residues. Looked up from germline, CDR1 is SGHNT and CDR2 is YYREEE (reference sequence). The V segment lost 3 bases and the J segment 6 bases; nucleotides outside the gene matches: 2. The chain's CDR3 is CASSYRGIEQYF. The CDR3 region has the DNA TGTGCCAGCAGCTACAGGGGGATCGAGCAGTACTTC. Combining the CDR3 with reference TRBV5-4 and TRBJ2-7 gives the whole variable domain ETGVTQSPTHLIKTRGQQVTLRCSSQSGHNTVSWYQQALGQGPQFIFQYYREEENGRGNFPPRFSGLQFPNYSSELNVNALELDDSALYLCASSYRGIEQYFGPGTRLTVT.

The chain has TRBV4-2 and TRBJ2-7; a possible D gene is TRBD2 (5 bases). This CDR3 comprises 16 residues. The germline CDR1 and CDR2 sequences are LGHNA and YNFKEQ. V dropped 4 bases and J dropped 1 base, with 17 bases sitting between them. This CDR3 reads CASSPSSGSPSYEQYF. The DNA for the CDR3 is TGTGCCAGCAGCCCTAGTTCGGGGAGCCCTTCCTACGAGCAGTACTTC.

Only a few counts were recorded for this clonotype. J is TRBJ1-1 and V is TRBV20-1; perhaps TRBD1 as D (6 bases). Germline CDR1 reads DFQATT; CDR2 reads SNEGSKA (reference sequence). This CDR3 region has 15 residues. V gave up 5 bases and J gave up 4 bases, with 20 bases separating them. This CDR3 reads CSAGGPLESITEAFF. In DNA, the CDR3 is TGCAGTGCTGGGGGCCCTTTGGAAAGTATCACTGAAGCTTTCTTT.

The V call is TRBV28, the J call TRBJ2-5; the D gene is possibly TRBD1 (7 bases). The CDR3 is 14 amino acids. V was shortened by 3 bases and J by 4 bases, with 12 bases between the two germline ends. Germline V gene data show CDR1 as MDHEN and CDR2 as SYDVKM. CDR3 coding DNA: TGTGCCAGCAGTTTCCGACAGGGACTAGAGACCCAGTACTTC. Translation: CASSFRQGLETQYF.

The CDR3 DNA reads as TGTGCCAGCAGTGGCTGGGCTAGCGGGATATGGGAGACCCAGTACTTC. This translates into CASSGWASGIWETQYF. The chain couples TRBV7-9 to TRBJ2-5; 9 bases map to TRBD2. This CDR3 is 16 amino acids long. Germline CDR1 is SEHNR and CDR2 is FQNEAQ (reference sequence). After removal of 6 bases from V and 5 bases from J, the junction contained 13 bases not matched to a gene.

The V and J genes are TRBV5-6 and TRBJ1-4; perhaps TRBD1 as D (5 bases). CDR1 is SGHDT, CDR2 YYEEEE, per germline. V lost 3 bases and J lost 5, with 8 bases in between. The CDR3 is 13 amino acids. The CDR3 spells CASSSTENEKLFF. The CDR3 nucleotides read TGTGCCAGCAGCTCGACAGAGAATGAAAAACTGTTTTTT.

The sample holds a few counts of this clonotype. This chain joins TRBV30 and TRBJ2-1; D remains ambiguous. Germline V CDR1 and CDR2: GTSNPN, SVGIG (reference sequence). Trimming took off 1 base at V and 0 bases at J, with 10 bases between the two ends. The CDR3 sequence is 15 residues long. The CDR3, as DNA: TGTGCCTGGAGTGGTGGATTCAGCTCCTACAATGAGCAGTTCTTC. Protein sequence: CAWSGGFSSYNEQFF.

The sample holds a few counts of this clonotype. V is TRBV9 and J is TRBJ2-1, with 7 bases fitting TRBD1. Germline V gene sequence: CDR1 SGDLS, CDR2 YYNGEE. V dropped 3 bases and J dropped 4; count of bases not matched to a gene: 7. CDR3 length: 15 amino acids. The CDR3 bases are TGTGCCAGCAGCGATACAGGGGCAGAGTACAATGAGCAGTTCTTC. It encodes CASSDTGAEYNEQFF.

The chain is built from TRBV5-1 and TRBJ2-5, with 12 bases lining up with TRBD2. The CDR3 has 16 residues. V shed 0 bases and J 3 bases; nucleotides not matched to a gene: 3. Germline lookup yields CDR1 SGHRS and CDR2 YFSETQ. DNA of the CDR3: TGCGCCAGCAGCTTGGGTCCTAGCGGGGGGGAAGAGACCCAGTACTTC. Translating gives CASSLGPSGGEETQYF. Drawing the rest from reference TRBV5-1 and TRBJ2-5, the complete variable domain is KAGVTQTPRYLIKTRGQQVTLSCSPISGHRSVSWYQQTPGQGLQFLFEYFSETQRNKGNFPGRFSGRQFSNSRSEMNVSTLELGDSALYLCASSLGPSGGEETQYFGPGTRLLVL.

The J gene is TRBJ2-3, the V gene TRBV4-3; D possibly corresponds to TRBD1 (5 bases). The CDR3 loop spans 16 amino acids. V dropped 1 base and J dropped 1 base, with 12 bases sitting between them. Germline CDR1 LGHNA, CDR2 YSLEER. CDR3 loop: CASSQGSAGRTDTQYF. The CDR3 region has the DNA TGCGCCAGCAGCCAAGGCTCGGCAGGGCGCACAGATACGCAGTATTTT.